This TCR beta chain was captured in a study of ipilimumab plus nivolumab after autologous stem cell transplantation. Across the study: A median of about 8 nivolumab and a few ipilimumab doses were given. The myeloma cohort included high-risk transplant-naive patients and patients relapsing within 3 years of a first autologous transplant.

Measured with immunoSEQ multiplex PCR; TCRdb has only the in-frame clones, and not every one. The sample contains roughly 1,500 clones, approximately 89% of which appear only once. Trimming took off 0 bases at V and 8 bases at J, with 6 bases between the two ends. This CDR3 has 12 amino acids. CDR1 SGHAT and CDR2 FQNNGV come from the germline V gene. Starting 14 to 28 days after autologous transplant, ipilimumab 1 mg/kg was given. Patients received nivolumab 3 mg/kg at weeks 1, 4, 7, 10, then fortnightly to week 26. The sequence derives from a male donor with multiple myeloma. Sequencing used PBMCs, obtained in a trial of ipilimumab plus nivolumab as post-transplant consolidation. V is TRBV11-2 and J is TRBJ2-3, with no clear D. CDR3: CASSLDQVTQYF. In DNA form, the CDR3 reads TGTGCCAGCAGCTTAGATCAGGTTACGCAGTATTTT.